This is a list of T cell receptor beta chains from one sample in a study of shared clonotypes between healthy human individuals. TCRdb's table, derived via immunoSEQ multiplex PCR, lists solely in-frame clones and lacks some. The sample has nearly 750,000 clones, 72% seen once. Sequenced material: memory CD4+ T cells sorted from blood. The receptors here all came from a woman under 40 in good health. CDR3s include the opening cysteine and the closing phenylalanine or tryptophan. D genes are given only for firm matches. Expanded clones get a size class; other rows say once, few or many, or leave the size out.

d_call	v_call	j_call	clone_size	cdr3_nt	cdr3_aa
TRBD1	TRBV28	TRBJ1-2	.	TGTGCCAGCAGTTATTCCGGGACAGCAGCTAACTATGGCTACACCTTC	CASSYSGTAANYGYTF
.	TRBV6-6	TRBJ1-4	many	TGTGCCAGCAGTACTCCCAGGGCAACTAATGAAAAACTGTTTTTT	CASSTPRATNEKLFF
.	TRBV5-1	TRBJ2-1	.	TGCGCCAGCAGCTTGGGAGCGGCTATCTACAATGAGCAGTTCTTC	CASSLGAAIYNEQFF
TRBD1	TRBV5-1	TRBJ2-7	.	TGCGCCAGCAGACTGGGGACAGAACCCTCCTACGAGCAGTACTTC	CASRLGTEPSYEQYF
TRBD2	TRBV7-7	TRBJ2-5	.	TGTGCCAGCAGCTCGACTCCCGGGGGGGAGACCCAGTACTTC	CASSSTPGGETQYF
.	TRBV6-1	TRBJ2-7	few	TGTGCCAGCAGGTACATCTCTGGATACGAGCAGTACTTC	CASRYISGYEQYF
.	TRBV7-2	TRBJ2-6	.	TGTGCCAGCAGGTGGGACTTCTCTGGGGCCAACGTCCTGACTTTC	CASRWDFSGANVLTF
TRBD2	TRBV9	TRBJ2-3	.	TGTGCCAGCAGCATCGGGACTAGTCGCACAGATACGCAGTATTTT	CASSIGTSRTDTQYF
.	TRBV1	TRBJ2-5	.	TGCACCAGCAGCCCACCCCGTCAAGAGACCCAGTACTTC	CTSSPPRQETQYF
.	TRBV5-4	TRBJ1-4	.	TGTGCCAGCAGCTTGGGGCCCGATGAAAAACTGTTTTTT	CASSLGPDEKLFF
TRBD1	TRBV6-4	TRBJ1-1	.	TGTGCCAGCAGAAAGACAGGGGCGAGGGACACTGAAGCTTTCTTT	CASRKTGARDTEAFF
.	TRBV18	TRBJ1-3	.	TGTGCCAGCTCATCGGGACCGGTCGGGGGAAACACCATATATTTT	CASSSGPVGGNTIYF
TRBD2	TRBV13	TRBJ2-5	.	TGTGCCAGCAGCCCAGGACTAGCGGGAGCTGAGAAGACCCAGTACTTC	CASSPGLAGAEKTQYF
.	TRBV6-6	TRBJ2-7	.	TGTGCCAGCAGTTATAGGGGCACTGACTACGAGCAGTACTTC	CASSYRGTDYEQYF
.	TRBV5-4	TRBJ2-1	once	TGTGCCAGCAGCCGTGTAGAGAGCTCCTACAATGAGCAGTTCTTC	CASSRVESSYNEQFF
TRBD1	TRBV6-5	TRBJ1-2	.	TGTGCCAGCAGAAAAGGGACAGGGGTCGCCCACACCTTC	CASRKGTGVAHTF
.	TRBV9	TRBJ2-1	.	TGTGCCAGCAGCGGGCAGTTTAACAATGAGCAGTTCTTC	CASSGQFNNEQFF
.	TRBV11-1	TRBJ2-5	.	TGTGCCAGCAGCTTAGGTTGGAGGGGAACACAACAAGAGACCCAGTACTTC	CASSLGWRGTQQETQYF
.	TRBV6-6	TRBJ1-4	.	TGTGCCAGTCGTCACGCCGTACAAGGTGAAAAACTGTTTTTT	CASRHAVQGEKLFF
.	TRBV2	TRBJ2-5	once	TGTACCAAGGAACATGGGGAGACCCAGTACTTC	CTKEHGETQYF
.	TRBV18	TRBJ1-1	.	TGTGCCAGCTCATCTGACAGGAACGTGGCTTTCTTT	CASSSDRNVAFF
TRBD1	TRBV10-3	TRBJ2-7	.	TGTGCCATCTCAGGACAGGGGGCAACCTACGAGCAGTACTTC	CAISGQGATYEQYF
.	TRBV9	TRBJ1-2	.	TGTGCCAGCAGCGAACAGGGCCATGGCTACACCTTC	CASSEQGHGYTF
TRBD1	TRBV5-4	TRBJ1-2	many	TGTGCCAGCAGCTTACAGGGGAGTATCTATGGCTACACCTTC	CASSLQGSIYGYTF
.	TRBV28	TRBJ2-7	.	TGTGCCAGCAGTTCCGGGACACAGATCTCCTACGAGCAGTACTTC	CASSSGTQISYEQYF
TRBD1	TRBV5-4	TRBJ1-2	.	TGTGCCAGCAGCTCGCAGACAGGGACCTATGGCTACACCTTC	CASSSQTGTYGYTF
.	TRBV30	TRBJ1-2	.	TGTGCCCCGGGGATGAACCCCCACTATGGCTACACCTTC	CAPGMNPHYGYTF
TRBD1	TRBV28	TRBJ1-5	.	TGTGCCAGCAGCCGTGACAGGGCTCGGAGGCCCCAGCATTTT	CASSRDRARRPQHF
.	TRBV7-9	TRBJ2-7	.	TGTGCCAGCAGCCGTGGCCTTTACTTC	CASSRGLYF
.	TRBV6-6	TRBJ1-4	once	TGTGCCAGCGGTGGGGGGGGCCGAGGTGAAAAACTGTTTTTT	CASGGGGRGEKLFF
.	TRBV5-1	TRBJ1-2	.	TGCGCCAGCAGCTTGACTCCGGATTATGGCTACACCTTC	CASSLTPDYGYTF
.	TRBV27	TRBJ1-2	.	TGTGCCAGCAGTCCCCGCGGTCGGGGTACGGGGGCAGGCTACACCTTC	CASSPRGRGTGAGYTF
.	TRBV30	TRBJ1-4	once	TGTGCCTGGAGGCCGCAGCCTAATGAAAAACTGTTTTTT	CAWRPQPNEKLFF
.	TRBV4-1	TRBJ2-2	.	TGCGCCAGCAGCCGAACCACCGGGGAGCTGTTTTTT	CASSRTTGELFF
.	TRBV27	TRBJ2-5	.	TGTGCCAGCAGCCCCGGGCCGACAGCGAGAGGGATACTGGAGACCCAGTACTTC	CASSPGPTARGILETQYF
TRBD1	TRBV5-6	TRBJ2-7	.	TGTGCCAGCAGCTTGGGACGGACAGGGGGCCCCGAGCAGTACTTC	CASSLGRTGGPEQYF
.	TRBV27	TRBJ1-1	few	TGTGCCAGCAGTTTTTTGAGGGGGACTGAAGCTTTCTTT	CASSFLRGTEAFF
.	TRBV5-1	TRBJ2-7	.	TGCGCCAGCAGCTTGGTGGCAGACAGCTCCTACGAGCAGTACTTC	CASSLVADSSYEQYF
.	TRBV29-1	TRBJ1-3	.	TGCAGCGTGCGCCAGGGACTCGGAAACACCATATATTTT	CSVRQGLGNTIYF
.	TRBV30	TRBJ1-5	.	TGTGCCTGGAGTAAGGGGATTATTGGCAATCAGCCCCAGCATTTT	CAWSKGIIGNQPQHF
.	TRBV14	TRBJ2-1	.	TGTGCCAGCAGCCAGAGACAGGGGAAGGCGGGAGGGTCCTACAATGAGCAGTTCTTC	CASSQRQGKAGGSYNEQFF
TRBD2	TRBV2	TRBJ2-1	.	TGTGCCAGCAGTCCCCAGCGGGGGCCCTACAATGAGCAGTTCTTC	CASSPQRGPYNEQFF